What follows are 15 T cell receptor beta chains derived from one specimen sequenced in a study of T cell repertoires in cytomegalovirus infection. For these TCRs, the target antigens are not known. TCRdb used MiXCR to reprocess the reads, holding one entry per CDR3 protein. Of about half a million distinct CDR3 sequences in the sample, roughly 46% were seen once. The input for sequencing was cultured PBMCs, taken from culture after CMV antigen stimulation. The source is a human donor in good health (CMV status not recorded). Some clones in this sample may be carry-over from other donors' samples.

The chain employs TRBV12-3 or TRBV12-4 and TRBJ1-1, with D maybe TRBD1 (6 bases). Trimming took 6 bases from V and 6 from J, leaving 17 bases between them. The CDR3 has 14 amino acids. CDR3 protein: CASRPAGVQAEAFF. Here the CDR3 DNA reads TGTGCCAGCAGGCCTGCAGGGGTTCAGGCTGAAGCTTTCTTT.

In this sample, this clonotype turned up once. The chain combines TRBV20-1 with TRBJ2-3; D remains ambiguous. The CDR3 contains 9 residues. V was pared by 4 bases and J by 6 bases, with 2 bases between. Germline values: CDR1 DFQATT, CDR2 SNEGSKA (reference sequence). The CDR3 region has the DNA TGCAGTGCTACTGATACGCAGTATTTT. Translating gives CSATDTQYF.

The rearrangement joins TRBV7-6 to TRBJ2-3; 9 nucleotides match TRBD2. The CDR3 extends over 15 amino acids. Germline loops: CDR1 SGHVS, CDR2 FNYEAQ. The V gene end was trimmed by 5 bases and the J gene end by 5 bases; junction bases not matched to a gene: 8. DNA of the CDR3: TGTGCCAGCAGCCCCCCCGCGGGGGGGCGAGATACGCAGTATTTT. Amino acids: CASSPPAGGRDTQYF.

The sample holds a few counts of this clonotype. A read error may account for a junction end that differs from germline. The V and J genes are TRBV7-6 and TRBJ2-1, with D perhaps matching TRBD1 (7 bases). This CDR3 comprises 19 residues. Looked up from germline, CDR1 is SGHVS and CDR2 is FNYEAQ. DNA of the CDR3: TGTGCCAGCACCCCCTTAGCTCAGGGGGGAACAGGGTCCTCCAATGAGCAGTTCTTC. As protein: CASTPLAQGGTGSSNEQFF.

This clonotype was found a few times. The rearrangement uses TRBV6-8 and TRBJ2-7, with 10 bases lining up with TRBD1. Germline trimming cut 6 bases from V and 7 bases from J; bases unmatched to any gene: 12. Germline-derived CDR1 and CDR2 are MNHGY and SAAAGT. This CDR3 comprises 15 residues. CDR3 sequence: CASRSGQGTLMEQYF. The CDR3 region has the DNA TGTGCCAGCAGGTCGGGACAGGGGACCCTCATGGAGCAGTACTTC.

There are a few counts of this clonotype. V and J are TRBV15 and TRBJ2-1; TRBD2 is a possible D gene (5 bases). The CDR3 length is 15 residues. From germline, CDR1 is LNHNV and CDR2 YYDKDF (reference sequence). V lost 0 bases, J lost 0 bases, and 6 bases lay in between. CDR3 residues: CATSREGSSYNEQFF. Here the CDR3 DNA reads TGTGCCACCAGCAGAGAGGGGAGCTCCTACAATGAGCAGTTCTTC.

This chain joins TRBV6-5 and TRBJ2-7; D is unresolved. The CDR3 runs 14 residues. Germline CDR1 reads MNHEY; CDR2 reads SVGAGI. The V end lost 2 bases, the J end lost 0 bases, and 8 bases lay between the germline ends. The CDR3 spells CASSYGLGSYEQYF. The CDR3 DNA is TGTGCCAGCAGTTACGGCTTAGGCTCCTACGAGCAGTACTTC.

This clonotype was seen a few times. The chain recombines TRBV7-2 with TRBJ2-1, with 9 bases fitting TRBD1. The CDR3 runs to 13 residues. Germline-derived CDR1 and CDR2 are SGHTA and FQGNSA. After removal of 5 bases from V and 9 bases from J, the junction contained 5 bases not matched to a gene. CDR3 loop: CASSGQGWIEQFF. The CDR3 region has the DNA TGTGCCAGCAGCGGACAGGGGTGGATTGAGCAGTTCTTC.

CDR3 sequence: CASSYEQNQPQHF. The CDR3 DNA follows: TGTGCCAGCTCATATGAGCAAAATCAGCCCCAGCATTTT. This chain uses TRBV18 with TRBJ1-5, with D uncertain. The CDR3 runs to 13 residues. Germline CDR1 is KGHSH and CDR2 is LQKENI. The V end was cut by 5 bases, the J end by 4 bases, with 9 bases between. Based on the CDR3 plus reference TRBV18 and TRBJ1-5, the full variable domain is NAGVMQNPRHLVRRRGQEARLRCSPMKGHSHVYWYRQLPEEGLKFMVYLQKENIIDESGMPKERFSAEFPKEGPSILRIQQVVRGDSAAYFCASSYEQNQPQHFGDGTRLSIL.

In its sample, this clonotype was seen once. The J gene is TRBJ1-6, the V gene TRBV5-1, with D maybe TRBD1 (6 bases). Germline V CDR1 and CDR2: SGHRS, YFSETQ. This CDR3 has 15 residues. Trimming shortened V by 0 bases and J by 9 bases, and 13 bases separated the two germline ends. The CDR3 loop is CASSLDSGATSPLHF. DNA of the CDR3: TGCGCCAGCAGCTTGGACTCAGGGGCAACTTCACCCCTCCACTTT.

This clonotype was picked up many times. The CDR3 DNA reads as TGTGCCAGCAGCTTAGTGGGCGGGAGCACAGATACGCAGTATTTT. It is translated as CASSLVGGSTDTQYF. The chain is built from TRBV7-2 and TRBJ2-3; D perhaps matches TRBD2 (5 bases). Per germline, CDR1 SGHTA and CDR2 FQGNSA. V was clipped by 1 base and J by 0 bases, with 8 bases between them. The CDR3 has 15 amino acids.

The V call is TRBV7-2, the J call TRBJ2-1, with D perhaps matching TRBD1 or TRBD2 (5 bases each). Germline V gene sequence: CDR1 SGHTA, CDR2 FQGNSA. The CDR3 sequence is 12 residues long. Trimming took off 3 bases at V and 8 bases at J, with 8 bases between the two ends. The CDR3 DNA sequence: TGTGCCAGCAGCTTCGGGGCCCATGAGCAGTTCTTC. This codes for CASSFGAHEQFF.

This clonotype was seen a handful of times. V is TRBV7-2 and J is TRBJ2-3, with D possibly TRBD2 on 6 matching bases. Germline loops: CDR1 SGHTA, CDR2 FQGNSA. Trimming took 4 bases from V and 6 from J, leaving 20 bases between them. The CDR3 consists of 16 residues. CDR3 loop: CASSSRGGSLSDTQYF. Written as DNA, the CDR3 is TGTGCCAGCAGCTCCAGAGGAGGGAGTCTCTCCGATACGCAGTATTTT.

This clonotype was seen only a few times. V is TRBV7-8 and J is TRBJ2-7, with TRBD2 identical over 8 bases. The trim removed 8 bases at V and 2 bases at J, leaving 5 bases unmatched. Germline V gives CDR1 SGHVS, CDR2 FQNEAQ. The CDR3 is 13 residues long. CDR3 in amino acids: CASRAGETYEQYF. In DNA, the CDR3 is TGTGCCAGCCGAGCGGGGGAGACCTACGAGCAGTACTTC.

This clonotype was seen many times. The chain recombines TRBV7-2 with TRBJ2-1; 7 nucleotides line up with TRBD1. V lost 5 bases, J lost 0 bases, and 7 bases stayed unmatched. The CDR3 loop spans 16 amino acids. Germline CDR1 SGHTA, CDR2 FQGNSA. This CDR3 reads CASSIQWDSSYNEQFF. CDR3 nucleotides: TGTGCCAGCAGCATTCAGTGGGACAGCTCCTACAATGAGCAGTTCTTC. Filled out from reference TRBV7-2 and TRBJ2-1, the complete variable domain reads GAGVSQSPSNKVTEKGKDVELRCDPISGHTALYWYRQSLGQGLEFLIYFQGNSAPDKSGLPSDRFSAERTGGSVSTLTIQRTQQEDSAVYLCASSIQWDSSYNEQFFGPGTRLTVL.